This T cell receptor (beta chain) was obtained from a study of regulatory T cells in long-lasting Graves disease. Study results and caveats: Persistent Graves' patients showed reduced TCR diversity versus newly diagnosed patients.

There are many counts of this clonotype. Its antigen is currently unknown. Both iRepertoire HTBI primers and Arm-PCR of CDR3 regions were used to build the TCR beta libraries. MiXCR, applied by TCRdb to the multiplex PCR reads, yields one record per CDR3 protein. This sample has roughly 610,000 distinct CDR3 sequences, with 15% to 20% found just once. The time point denotes: newly diagnosed GD, antithyroid drugs for less than 3 months. PBMCs were the source of the RNA used for TCR sequencing. This CDR3 contains 14 residues. With V trimmed by 3 bases and J by 4 bases, 8 bases remained unmatched. Germline V gene sequence: CDR1 DFQATT, CDR2 SNEGSKA (reference sequence). Separately, the same data were catalogued under a study of T cells in Graves' hyperthyroidism and ophthalmopathy.

The receptor was isolated from a man aged 18-30 years with Graves disease. The chain couples TRBV20-1 to TRBJ2-5; 7 bases are a match to TRBD2. The sequencing used peripheral blood mononuclear cells (PBMCs), collected at new diagnosis, from a patient treated with antithyroid drugs. CDR3 coding DNA: TGCAGTGCTAGCGGGGGAGGGAGGGTAGAGACCCAGTACTTC. This sequence encodes CSASGGGRVETQYF.